This TCR beta chain came from a study of identical twins. Study-level results: Abundant beta clonotypes from cord blood had fewer insertions, unlike memory repertoires, which showed none.

TCRdb called the 5' RACE reads again in MiXCR, with one record for every CDR3 protein. This table holds 420,000 or so distinct CDR3 sequences, 18% found once. The junction had 9 bases not matched to a gene; V was cut back by 6 bases and J by 6 bases. This CDR3 has 14 residues. This clonotype showed up many times. What it recognizes is unknown. Sequenced sample: naive T cells sorted from blood. The V call is TRBV12-3 or TRBV12-4, the J call TRBJ2-3, with TRBD1 matching 7 bases. The TCR sequence derives from a man aged 45-65 years in good health. The DNA of the CDR3 is TGTGCCAGCAGCGGGGACAGTCTCTGGGATACGCAGTATTTT. It is translated as CASSGDSLWDTQYF.